This TCR beta chain was identified in a study of blood T cells in healthy people across ages. A second roughly 6 to 11 cycle PCR used barcoded and J-beta primers. Each CDR3 protein gets one entry after TCRdb re-called the 5' RACE reads with MiXCR. The table lists around 1,900,000 distinct CDR3 sequences, about 39% of them singletons. This clonotype has more than one count but fewer than ten. V gave up 1 base and J gave up 8 bases, with 8 bases separating them. Germline V lookup: CDR1 SEHNR, CDR2 FQNEAQ (reference sequence). The CDR3 is made up of 12 amino acids. The V call is TRBV7-9, the J call TRBJ1-1; D gene uncertain. The TCR comes from a human donor in good health. Sequenced sample: blood. The CDR3 DNA follows: TGTGCCAGCAGCTTAGGTGGGAAAGAAGCTTTCTTT. Translating gives CASSLGGKEAFF.